This T cell receptor (beta chain) was observed in a study of post-analysis software for immune sequencing data. Study-wide findings and caveats: About five TRBV segments were more frequent in patients than controls; TRBV5-6, TRBV5-1 and TRBV20-1 belonged to this group.

The authors incorporated unique molecular identifiers into the TCR beta cDNA libraries. TCRdb re-analysed the PCR reads in MiXCR, keeping a single row per CDR3 protein. The sample consists of 380,000 or so distinct CDR3 sequences, 30% to 45% of them appearing once. The CDR3 is 15 amino acids. CDR1 and CDR2 from the germline V gene are LGHDT and YNNKEL (reference sequence). Comment on this clonotype: Antigen: not known.

This TCR came from a girl aged 5-17 years with multiple sclerosis. The sequencing input was blood. V and J are TRBV3-1 and TRBJ2-5, with 8 bases aligning to TRBD1. Matching the DNA end better, TRBJ2-7 makes the J call doubtful. In DNA, the CDR3 is TGTGCCAGCAGCGACCCCGGGACAGGAGACAACGAGCAGTACTTC. Translating gives CASSDPGTGDNEQYF.